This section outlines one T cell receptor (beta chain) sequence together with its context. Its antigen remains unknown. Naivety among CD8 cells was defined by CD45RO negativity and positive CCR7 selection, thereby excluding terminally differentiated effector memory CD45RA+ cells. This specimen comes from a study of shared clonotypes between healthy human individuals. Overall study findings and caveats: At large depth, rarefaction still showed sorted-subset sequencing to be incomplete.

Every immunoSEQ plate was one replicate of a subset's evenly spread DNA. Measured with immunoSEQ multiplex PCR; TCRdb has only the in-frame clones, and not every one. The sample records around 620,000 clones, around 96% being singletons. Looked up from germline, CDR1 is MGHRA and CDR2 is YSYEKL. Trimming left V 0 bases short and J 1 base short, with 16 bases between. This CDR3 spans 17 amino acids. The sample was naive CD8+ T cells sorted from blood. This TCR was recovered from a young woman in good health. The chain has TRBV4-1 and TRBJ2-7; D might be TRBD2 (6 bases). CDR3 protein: CASSQDSGRAPSYEQYF. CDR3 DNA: TGCGCCAGCAGCCAAGATAGCGGCAGGGCGCCTTCCTACGAGCAGTACTTC.